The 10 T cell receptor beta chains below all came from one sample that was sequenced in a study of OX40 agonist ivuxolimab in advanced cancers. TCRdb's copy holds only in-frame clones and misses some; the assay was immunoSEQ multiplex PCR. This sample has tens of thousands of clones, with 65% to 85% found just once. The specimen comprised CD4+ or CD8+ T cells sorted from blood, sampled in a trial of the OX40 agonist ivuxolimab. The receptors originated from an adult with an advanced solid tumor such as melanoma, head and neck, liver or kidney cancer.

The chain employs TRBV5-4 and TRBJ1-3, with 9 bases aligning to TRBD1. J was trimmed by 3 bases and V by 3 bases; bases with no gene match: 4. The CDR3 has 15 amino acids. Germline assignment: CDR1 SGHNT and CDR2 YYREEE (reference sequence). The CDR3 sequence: CASSSDRGFGNTIYF. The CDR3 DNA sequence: TGTGCCAGCAGCTCGGACAGGGGTTTTGGAAACACCATATATTTT.

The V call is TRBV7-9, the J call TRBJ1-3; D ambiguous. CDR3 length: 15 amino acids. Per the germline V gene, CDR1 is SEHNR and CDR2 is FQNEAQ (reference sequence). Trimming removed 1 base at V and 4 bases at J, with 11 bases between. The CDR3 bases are TGTGCCAGCAGCTTAGTATCCGGGTACGGAAACACCATATATTTT. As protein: CASSLVSGYGNTIYF.

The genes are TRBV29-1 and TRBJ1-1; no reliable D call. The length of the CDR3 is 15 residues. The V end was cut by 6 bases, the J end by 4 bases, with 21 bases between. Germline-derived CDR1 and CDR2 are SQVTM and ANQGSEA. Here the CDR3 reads CSVGVDTLLGTEAFF. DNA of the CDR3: TGCAGCGTGGGTGTTGACACTCTACTGGGCACTGAAGCTTTCTTT.

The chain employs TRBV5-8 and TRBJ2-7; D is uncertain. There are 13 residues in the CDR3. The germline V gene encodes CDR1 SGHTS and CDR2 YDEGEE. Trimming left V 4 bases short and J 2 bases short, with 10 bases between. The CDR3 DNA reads TGTGCCAGCAGCCTACGCCTTGCCTACGAGCAGTACTTC. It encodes CASSLRLAYEQYF. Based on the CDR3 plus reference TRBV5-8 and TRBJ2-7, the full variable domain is EAGVTQSPTHLIKTRGQQATLRCSPISGHTSVYWYQQALGLGLQFLLWYDEGEERNRGNFPPRFSGRQFPNYSSELNVNALELEDSALYLCASSLRLAYEQYFGPGTRLTVT.

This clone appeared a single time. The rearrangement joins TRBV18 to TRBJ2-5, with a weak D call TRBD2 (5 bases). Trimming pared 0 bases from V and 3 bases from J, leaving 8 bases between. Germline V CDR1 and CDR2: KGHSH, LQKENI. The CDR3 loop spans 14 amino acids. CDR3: CASSPPLEEETQYF. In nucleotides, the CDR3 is TGTGCCAGCTCACCACCACTAGAGGAAGAGACCCAGTACTTC.

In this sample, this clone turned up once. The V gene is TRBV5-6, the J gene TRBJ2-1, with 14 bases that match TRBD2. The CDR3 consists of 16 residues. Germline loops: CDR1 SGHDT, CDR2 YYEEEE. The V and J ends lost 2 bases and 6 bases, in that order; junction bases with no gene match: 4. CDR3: CASSFPTSGRANEQFF. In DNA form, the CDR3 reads TGTGCCAGCAGCTTCCCGACTAGCGGGAGGGCCAATGAGCAGTTCTTC.

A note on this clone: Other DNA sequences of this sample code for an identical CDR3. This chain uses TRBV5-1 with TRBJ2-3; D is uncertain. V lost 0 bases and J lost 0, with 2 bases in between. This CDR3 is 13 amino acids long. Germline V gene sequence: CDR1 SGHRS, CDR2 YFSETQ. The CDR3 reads CASSLGSTDTQYF. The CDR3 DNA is TGCGCCAGCAGCTTGGGTAGCACAGATACGCAGTATTTT.

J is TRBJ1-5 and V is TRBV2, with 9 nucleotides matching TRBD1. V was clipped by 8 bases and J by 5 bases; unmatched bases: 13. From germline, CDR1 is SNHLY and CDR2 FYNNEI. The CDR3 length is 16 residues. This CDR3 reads CASGGPGQGDDQPQHF. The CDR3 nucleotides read TGTGCCAGCGGAGGCCCGGGACAGGGCGATGATCAGCCCCAGCATTTT.

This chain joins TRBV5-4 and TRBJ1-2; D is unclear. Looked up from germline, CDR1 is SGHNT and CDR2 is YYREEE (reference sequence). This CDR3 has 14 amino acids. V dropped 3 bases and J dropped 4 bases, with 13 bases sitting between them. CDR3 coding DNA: TGTGCCAGCAGCTCGTCCGGGCCTATCTATGGCTACACCTTC. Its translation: CASSSSGPIYGYTF. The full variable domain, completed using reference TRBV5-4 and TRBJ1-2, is ETGVTQSPTHLIKTRGQQVTLRCSSQSGHNTVSWYQQALGQGPQFIFQYYREEENGRGNFPPRFSGLQFPNYSSELNVNALELDDSALYLCASSSSGPIYGYTFGSGTRLTVV.

CDR3 sequence (DNA): TGCGCCAGCAGTGAGTCGAATTTCCTAGCGGGGGAACAAGAGACCCAGTACTTC. Encoded protein: CASSESNFLAGEQETQYF. The rearrangement joins TRBV10-2 to TRBJ2-5; 10 bases align to TRBD2. Germline V lookup: CDR1 WSHSY, CDR2 SAAADI. The length of the CDR3 is 18 residues. The V and J ends lost 0 bases and 2 bases, in that order; junction bases with no gene match: 9.